The 16 T cell receptor beta chains below come from one sample, sequenced in a study of blood T cell repertoires in COVID-19. The table came from immunoSEQ multiplex PCR; TCRdb's copy has only in-frame clones and leaves some out. The table shows under 200,000 clones, with approximately 91% occurring only once. Input material: PBMCs or T cells enriched from blood (not recorded which). The receptors here all came from a woman under 30 who had recovered from COVID-19.

CDR3 in amino acids: CASSEEATGELFF. The CDR3 DNA follows: TGTGCCAGCAGTGAGGAGGCCACCGGGGAGCTGTTTTTT. The chain joins TRBV6-4 to TRBJ2-2; D possibly corresponds to TRBD2 (5 bases). V gave up 3 bases and J gave up 4 bases, with 6 bases separating them. The CDR3 has 13 residues. In germline, CDR1 is MRHNA, CDR2 SNTAGT.

The chain couples TRBV4-1 to TRBJ1-5, with 7 bases matching TRBD1. The CDR3 loop spans 16 amino acids. In germline, CDR1 is MGHRA, CDR2 YSYEKL. The V gene end was trimmed by 3 bases and the J gene end by 3 bases; junction bases not matched to a gene: 8. CDR3: CASSHTTGTVNQPQHF. In nucleotides, the CDR3 is TGCGCCAGCAGCCATACTACCGGGACAGTCAATCAGCCCCAGCATTTT.

The V gene is TRBV9, the J gene TRBJ2-1; TRBD2 matches 14 bases. The junction had 7 bases not matched to a gene; V was cut back by 0 bases and J by 8 bases. This CDR3 has 17 residues. Germline V gives CDR1 SGDLS, CDR2 YYNGEE. The CDR3 protein is CASSVAGLAGGSHEQFF. The CDR3 DNA is TGTGCCAGCAGCGTAGCCGGACTAGCGGGAGGTTCGCATGAGCAGTTCTTC.

The chain employs TRBV18 and TRBJ2-2, with TRBD1 as a possible D gene (5 bases). Germline V gives CDR1 KGHSH, CDR2 LQKENI. This CDR3 spans 15 amino acids. Trimming took 1 base from V and 0 from J, leaving 6 bases between them. DNA for the CDR3: TGTGCCAGCTCACCACTGGGGCCGAACACCGGGGAGCTGTTTTTT. This translates into CASSPLGPNTGELFF.

This sequence joins TRBV10-3 and TRBJ1-1; D is possibly TRBD1 (5 bases). The CDR3 spans 17 residues. The germline V gene encodes CDR1 ENHRY and CDR2 SYGVKD. V lost 2 bases to trimming and J lost 5 bases, with 21 bases between them. The CDR3 region has the DNA TGTGCCATCAGTGAGAGGGGCAGGGTCGGATTCTTAACTGAAGCTTTCTTT. It yields the protein CAISERGRVGFLTEAFF.

The chain combines TRBV10-3 with TRBJ1-2; TRBD1 agrees at 9 bases. Germline trimming cut 6 bases from V and 6 bases from J; bases unmatched to any gene: 5. CDR1 is ENHRY and CDR2 is SYGVKD in the germline V gene. This CDR3 is 13 amino acids long. CDR3 nucleotide sequence: TGTGCCATCAGGGGACAGGGAGGGGATGGCTACACCTTC. It specifies CAIRGQGGDGYTF.

The chain uses TRBV6-5 and TRBJ2-7; 8 bases are a match to TRBD2. The length of the CDR3 is 10 residues. Per the germline V gene, CDR1 is MNHEY and CDR2 is SVGAGI. V was clipped by 11 bases and J by 6 bases; unmatched bases: 3. CDR3 sequence reads: CASGGVEQYF. For the CDR3, the DNA is TGTGCCTCGGGAGGGGTCGAGCAGTACTTC.

Remarks on this clone: Compared with germline, one end of the junction differs, possibly owing to a read error. V and J are TRBV28 and TRBJ1-5; 10 bases match TRBD1. The germline V gene encodes CDR1 MDHEN and CDR2 SYDVKM. CDR3 length: 16 amino acids. DNA of the CDR3: TGTGCCAGCAGTCCCCCGACGACAGGGGGCAACCAGCCCCAGCATTTT. It specifies CASSPPTTGGNQPQHF.

The rearrangement uses TRBV5-5 and TRBJ2-1, with TRBD2 matching 14 bases. The CDR3 consists of 15 residues. After removal of 6 bases from V and 9 bases from J, the junction contained 8 bases not matched to a gene. Germline V lookup: CDR1 SGHKS, CDR2 YYEKEE (reference sequence). The CDR3 loop is CASNYRLAGGGEQFF. The CDR3 coding sequence is TGTGCCAGCAACTATCGACTAGCGGGAGGGGGTGAGCAGTTCTTC.

This sequence joins TRBV27 and TRBJ2-7, with D unresolved. Per germline, CDR1 MNHEY and CDR2 SMNVEV (reference sequence). The CDR3 totals 12 residues. V lost 6 bases and J lost 4, with 10 bases in between. CDR3: CASSRPRYEQYF. The CDR3 DNA reads TGTGCCAGCAGCAGGCCCAGATACGAGCAGTACTTC.

This clone was recorded a few times. The chain is built from TRBV19 and TRBJ2-7, with a weak D call TRBD1 (5 bases). CDR1 is LNHDA and CDR2 is SQIVND in the germline V gene (reference sequence). This CDR3 comprises 13 residues. Trimming shortened V by 6 bases and J by 2 bases, and 11 bases separated the two germline ends. The CDR3, as DNA: TGTGCCAGTAGCCCAGTGGGGCCCTACGAGCAGTACTTC. Protein: CASSPVGPYEQYF.

The V and J genes are TRBV2 and TRBJ2-1; possibly TRBD2 for D (6 bases). V lost 2 bases and J 4 bases, leaving 15 bases between the germline ends. The CDR3 length is 16 residues. Per the germline V gene, CDR1 is SNHLY and CDR2 is FYNNEI. CDR3 bases: TGTGCCAGCAGTGAAACAGAAGCGGAGGGGTACAATGAGCAGTTCTTC. It codes for CASSETEAEGYNEQFF.

The chain carries TRBV29-1 and TRBJ1-1; 9 bases agree with TRBD1. Germline values: CDR1 SQVTM, CDR2 ANQGSEA. CDR3 length: 13 amino acids. J gave up 1 base and V 5 bases, and 2 bases lay outside the gene matches. The CDR3 loop is CSVNRGQNTEAFF. CDR3 bases: TGCAGCGTTAACAGGGGGCAGAACACTGAAGCTTTCTTT.

J is TRBJ2-2 and V is TRBV7-3; TRBD1 matches 7 bases. Trimming cost V 1 base and J 0 bases; bases outside gene matches: 2. The germline V gene has CDR1 SGHTA and CDR2 FQGTGA. This CDR3 has 16 amino acids. The CDR3 DNA reads as TGTGCCAGCAGCTTAAGGACAGGAGCGAACACCGGGGAGCTGTTTTTT. Translating gives CASSLRTGANTGELFF. Combining the CDR3 with reference TRBV7-3 and TRBJ2-2 gives the whole variable domain GAGVSQTPSNKVTEKGKYVELRCDPISGHTALYWYRQSLGQGPEFLIYFQGTGAADDSGLPNDRFFAVRPEGSVSTLKIQRTERGDSAVYLCASSLRTGANTGELFFGEGSRLTVL.

Only one count was recorded for this clone. The chain employs TRBV13 and TRBJ2-3; possibly TRBD1 for D (5 bases). Trimming removed 2 bases at V and 4 bases at J, with 7 bases between. This CDR3 comprises 13 residues. The germline V gene has CDR1 PRHDT and CDR2 FYEKMQ (reference sequence). The CDR3 bases are TGTGCCAGCAGCTTAAGACAGTCAGATACGCAGTATTTT. Encoded protein: CASSLRQSDTQYF. Complete variable domain (other parts from reference TRBV13 and TRBJ2-3): AAGVIQSPRHLIKEKRETATLKCYPIPRHDTVYWYQQGPGQDPQFLISFYEKMQSDKGSIPDRFSAQQFSDYHSELNMSSLELGDSALYFCASSLRQSDTQYFGPGTRLTVL.

The J gene is TRBJ2-1, the V gene TRBV19, with 8 bases fitting TRBD2. The CDR3 spans 14 residues. Unmatched junction bases numbered 6, after V lost 4 bases and J lost 7 bases. Germline V gives CDR1 LNHDA, CDR2 SQIVND (reference sequence). CDR3 amino acids: CASSNSGSLNEQFF. In DNA, the CDR3 is TGTGCCAGTAGTAACAGCGGGAGTTTAAATGAGCAGTTCTTC.